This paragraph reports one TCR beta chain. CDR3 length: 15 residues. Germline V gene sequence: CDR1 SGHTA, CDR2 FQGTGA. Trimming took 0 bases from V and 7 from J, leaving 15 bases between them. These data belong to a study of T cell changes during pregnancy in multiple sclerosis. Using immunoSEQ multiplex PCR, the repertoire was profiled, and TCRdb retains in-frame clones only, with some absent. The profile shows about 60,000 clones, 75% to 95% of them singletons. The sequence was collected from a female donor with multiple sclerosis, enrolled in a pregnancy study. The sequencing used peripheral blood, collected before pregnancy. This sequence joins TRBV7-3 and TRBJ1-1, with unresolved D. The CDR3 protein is CASSLTGLRADEAFF. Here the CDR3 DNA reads TGTGCCAGCAGCTTAACGGGTTTGAGGGCTGATGAAGCTTTCTTT.